The rows below give T cell receptor beta chains drawn from one sample of a study of beta chain features in type 1 diabetes. Produced via immunoSEQ multiplex PCR; TCRdb's table is partial and in-frame only. The sample consists of over 100,000 clones, under 40% of them appearing once. The sample comprised stem cell memory CD4+ T cells from blood. All receptors derive from a woman between 18 and 30 years old in good health. The CDR3 runs from the conserved cysteine through the conserved F or W. Each record gives: D gene, clone size, J gene, V gene, CDR3 DNA, CDR3 protein. The D gene is left open where the match is weak. Clone size is not always given. Where it is, it says once, few, many or a class for expanded clones.

.	few	TRBJ1-1	TRBV11-3	TGTGCCAGCAGCTTACGGGGTTTAAGCACTGAAGCTTTCTTT	CASSLRGLSTEAFF
.	.	TRBJ2-2	TRBV5-1	TGCGCCAGCAGCTTGGCCGGCGGCTACACCGGGGAGCTGTTTTTT	CASSLAGGYTGELFF
TRBD1	.	TRBJ2-4	TRBV9	TGTGCCAGCAGCCCAGGACAGGGGGCGAGGGACTTC	CASSPGQGARDF
.	.	TRBJ1-1	TRBV5-6	TGTGCCAGCACCATTACAGGGAGGGGGAACACTGAAGCTTTCTTT	CASTITGRGNTEAFF
.	few	TRBJ2-1	TRBV25-1	TGTGCCAGCAGTGCAACTAGTTCTGAGCAGTTCTTC	CASSATSSEQFF
.	few	TRBJ2-7	TRBV6-1	TGTGCCGTAGACCGCGGAACCTACGAGCAGTACTTC	CAVDRGTYEQYF
.	.	TRBJ2-7	TRBV4-2	TGTGCCAGCAGCCAACCTACAGGATGGGATGGCTACGAGCAGTACTTC	CASSQPTGWDGYEQYF
TRBD1	.	TRBJ2-7	TRBV5-4	TGTGCCAGCAGCTTGGAGGACAGGGATCCTCAGTACTTC	CASSLEDRDPQYF
.	few	TRBJ1-2	TRBV27	TGTGCCAGCAGTCTCACAGGGTTCTATGGCTACACCTTC	CASSLTGFYGYTF
.	.	TRBJ2-1	TRBV11-2	TGTGCCAGCAGCTTAAGGGCGGGGATGGAGGATGAGCAGTTCTTC	CASSLRAGMEDEQFF
.	.	TRBJ1-1	TRBV5-1	TGCGCCAGCAGCTTGGGGGCAAACACTGAAGCTTTCTTT	CASSLGANTEAFF
.	.	TRBJ1-3	TRBV18	TGTGCCAGCTCACCAAATCACTCTGGAAACACCATATATTTT	CASSPNHSGNTIYF
.	.	TRBJ1-2	TRBV7-9	TGTGCCAGCAGCTTAGCGCTACAGGACTATGGCTACACCTTC	CASSLALQDYGYTF
.	once	TRBJ1-1	TRBV5-1	TGCGCCAGCAGCGTGACCGGGACAATGAACACTGAAGCTTTCTTT	CASSVTGTMNTEAFF
TRBD2	.	TRBJ2-7	TRBV4-2	TGTGCCAGCAGCCAAGTCCAGCGGGGCCCCTCCTACGAGCAGTACTTC	CASSQVQRGPSYEQYF
.	few	TRBJ1-2	TRBV7-9	TGTGCCAGCAGCCTGTCCGGGGGTGAAAAGTATGGCTACACCTTC	CASSLSGGEKYGYTF
TRBD1	.	TRBJ1-2	TRBV15	TGTGCCACCAGCAGAGATCGGGACAGTGGCTATGGCTACACCTTC	CATSRDRDSGYGYTF
.	few	TRBJ1-1	TRBV2	TGTGCCAGCAGTGACGTTTTGAACACTGAAGCTTTCTTT	CASSDVLNTEAFF
.	few	TRBJ2-5	TRBV7-2	TGTGCCAGCAGCTTATTGGCGGGATCGACCCAGTACTTC	CASSLLAGSTQYF
TRBD1	few	TRBJ2-5	TRBV10-3	TGTGCCATCAGTACGACAGGGGATGGAGGAGAGACCCAGTACTTC	CAISTTGDGGETQYF
TRBD2	.	TRBJ2-7	TRBV11-2	TGTGCCAGCAGCTTATTTCCGGGAGGCTCCTACGAGCAGTACTTC	CASSLFPGGSYEQYF
.	.	TRBJ1-1	TRBV10-3	TGTGCCATCAGCCGGGGCACTGAAGCTTTCTTT	CAISRGTEAFF
TRBD1	.	TRBJ2-7	TRBV7-8	TGTGCCAGCAGCTCCCACCGGGACAGACCCTACGAGCAGTACTTC	CASSSHRDRPYEQYF
.	.	TRBJ1-5	TRBV5-1	TGCGCCAGCAGCTTGGATCTAAATCAGCCCCAGCATTTT	CASSLDLNQPQHF
.	few	TRBJ1-3	TRBV6-5	TGTGCCAGCAGTTACTACGGGAGGGGAAACACCATATATTTT	CASSYYGRGNTIYF
TRBD2	.	TRBJ2-1	TRBV7-9	TGTGCCAGCAGCCCATTCAGCGGGAGGGGGACTGAGCAGTTCTTC	CASSPFSGRGTEQFF
.	.	TRBJ1-5	TRBV5-6	TGTGCCAGCAGCTCCATGGGGCGAGTGGGACAGCCCCAGCATTTT	CASSSMGRVGQPQHF
TRBD1	.	TRBJ2-7	TRBV19	TGTGCCAGTAGACTTACCGGGACAGGGGGATACGAGCAGTACTTC	CASRLTGTGGYEQYF
TRBD1	few	TRBJ2-3	TRBV5-4	TGTGCCAGCAGCAAGGACAGGGGAGCAATATTAGATACGCAGTATTTT	CASSKDRGAILDTQYF
.	few	TRBJ2-3	TRBV12-5	TGTGCTAGTGCCCCAGACCCCCTAAGGGGGGATACGCAGTATTTT	CASAPDPLRGDTQYF
.	.	TRBJ2-1	TRBV11-2	TGTGCCAGCAGCCTCGGGGGCTCCTACAATGAGCAGTTCTTC	CASSLGGSYNEQFF
TRBD1	.	TRBJ2-7	TRBV7-9	TGTGCCAGCAGCTGGGGGACAGGAAGGACGGACGAGCAGTACTTC	CASSWGTGRTDEQYF
TRBD1	.	TRBJ1-1	TRBV28	TGTGCCAGCACCGTCAGGGGGCTGAACACTGAAGCTTTCTTT	CASTVRGLNTEAFF
TRBD1	.	TRBJ2-7	TRBV5-1	TGCGCCAGCTCCAGACAGGGTGAGGACGAGCAGTACTTC	CASSRQGEDEQYF
.	few	TRBJ2-7	TRBV19	TGTGCCAGTTTGGGGGGAGTCTCCTACGAGCAGTACTTC	CASLGGVSYEQYF
.	few	TRBJ1-2	TRBV29-1	TGCAGCGTTGAAGACCAGACTAACTATGGCTACACCTTC	CSVEDQTNYGYTF
.	.	TRBJ2-7	TRBV4-3	TGCGCCAGCAGCCAAGGAAACAGGGTTTCCTACGAGCAGTACTTC	CASSQGNRVSYEQYF
.	.	TRBJ2-5	TRBV27	TGTGCCAGCAGTTCCGGGTTGGACCAAGAGACCCAGTACTTC	CASSSGLDQETQYF
.	.	TRBJ2-3	TRBV29-1	TGCAGCACTCACGGGGTGAGGACTAGCACAGATACGCAGTATTTT	CSTHGVRTSTDTQYF
.	.	TRBJ2-6	TRBV28	TGTGCCAGCAGTTCCCCGGGTCCTGGGGCCAACGTCCTGACTTTC	CASSSPGPGANVLTF
.	.	TRBJ1-2	TRBV5-4	TGTGCCAGCAGCTTGGCGTCAGGGTTTTCCTATGGCTACACCTTC	CASSLASGFSYGYTF